The subject of this entry is one T cell receptor beta chain. In its sample, this clone was seen a few times. Its cognate antigen has yet to be identified. Base qualities are not provided; no much larger clone lies one nucleotide away. This entry comes from a study of T cell responses to AZD1222 COVID-19 vaccine (dated by TCRdb to 2020 to 2022). The study in broad terms: AZD1222 recipients with second doses at about 4 weeks or about 12 weeks were pooled, because spike-specific TCR depth and breadth did not differ between schedules. Trial participants were enrolled by age into subgroups of 18-55, 56-69 and 70-plus years, and around 150, 29 and 61 TCR-sequenced participants, respectively, were included in these subgroups. TCR sequencing was performed for fewer than 250 trial participants, of whom some 200 were given two doses of AZD1222 and approximately 26 were given two doses of MenACWY control vaccine. Points the paper makes about the study in general: Because no day 14 peak-response samples were available, the repertoires could be characterized only after the peak T cell response. Only 5 to 7 AZD1222 recipients were SARS-CoV-2 seropositive at baseline, limiting conclusions about previously exposed vaccinees. Most participants were white British and females outnumbered males, and the authors suggested that clonal diversity may have been underestimated. A significant rise in spike-specific TCR breadth and depth was observed after two AZD1222 doses relative to day 0 and relative to MenACWY recipients. The 56-69-year group was small, and its depth increase did not reach significance, likely because of low power. CD4 TCRs associated with the vaccine covered the entire spike protein, and the dominant responses were in regions 160-218 and 743-854. Reportedly, almost half of the unique spike-specific TCRs recognized epitopes lying outside the regions that are mutated in the B.1.351 and B.1.1.7 variants.

The germline V gene (reference sequence) sets CDR1 to LNHDA and CDR2 to SQIVND. V loses 1 base, J loses 3 bases, and the germline ends lie 4 bases apart. The CDR3 runs 13 amino acids, cysteine and phenylalanine included. Kept here is only the CDR3 DNA, which spans 39 bases and is read in frame from base 1. The CDR3 regions of human TCRbeta chains were analyzed by immunosequencing. The study's own analysis went as follows. Repertoire TCRs were matched against a reference library of SARS-CoV-2-specific TCRs generated with the MIRA antigen-specificity platform. Breadth was defined as the fraction of unique TCRs that were SARS-CoV-2-associated, and depth was defined as the fraction of total T cells that were SARS-CoV-2-associated. Using the MIRA data, each spike-specific TCR was assigned both to the spike region to which the TCR was reactive and to a CD4 or CD8 class. Log10-transformed breadth and depth values were compared by one-way ANOVA with Sidak's multiple comparisons tests. TCRdb took this table from immuneACCESS and kept in-frame rearrangements with V and J called. Such tables lack part of the clones; where checked against another copy, unresolved V genes explain under half of the gap, and the rest is unexplained. V, J and clone size are those of that table, while D and trimming were read from the DNA. The sample table contains 120,000 or so clones; only one count was recorded for about 89% of them. The top ten constitute more than 9% of the sample.

What the time point label conveys for this sample: baseline before first vaccination. The vaccinee samples were drawn from two UK trials, COV001 and COV002, one of which was a single-blind randomized controlled phase 2/3 trial testing AZD1222 (ChAdOx1 nCoV-19) in healthy adults. For TCRbeta chain sequencing, PBMC samples were collected from trial participants at day 0 and at day 28 after the second dose. The clonotype was recovered from an adult in good health. This specimen was peripheral blood, taken on day 0 of AZD1222 vaccination. This chain joins TRBV19 to TRBJ1-5; there is no confident call for the D gene. CDR3 region: CASSIGVNQPQHF. The bases are TGTGCCAGTAGTATAGGTGTCAATCAGCCCCAGCATTTT. The variable domain in full, with residues beyond the CDR3 obtained from the reference TRBV19 and TRBJ1-5 genes, is DGGITQSPKYLFRKEGQNVTLSCEQNLNHDAMYWYRQDPGQGLRLIYYSQIVNDFQKGDIAEGYSVSREKKESFPLTVTSAQKNPTAFYLCASSIGVNQPQHFGDGTRLSIL.